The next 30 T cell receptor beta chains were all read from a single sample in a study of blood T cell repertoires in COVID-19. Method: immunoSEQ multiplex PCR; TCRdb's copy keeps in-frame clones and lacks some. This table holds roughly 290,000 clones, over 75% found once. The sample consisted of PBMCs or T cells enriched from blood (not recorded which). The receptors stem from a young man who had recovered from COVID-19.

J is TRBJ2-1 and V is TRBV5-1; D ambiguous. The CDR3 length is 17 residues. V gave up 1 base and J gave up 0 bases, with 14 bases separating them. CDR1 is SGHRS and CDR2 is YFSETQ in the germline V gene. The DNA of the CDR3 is TGCGCCAGCAGCTTGTGGGCCCGATTTAGCTCCTACAATGAGCAGTTCTTC. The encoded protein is CASSLWARFSSYNEQFF.

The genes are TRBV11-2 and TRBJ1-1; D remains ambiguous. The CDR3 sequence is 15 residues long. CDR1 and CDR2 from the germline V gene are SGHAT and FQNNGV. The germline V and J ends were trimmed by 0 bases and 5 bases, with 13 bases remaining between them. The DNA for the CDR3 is TGTGCCAGCAGCTTAGAGGAGGTCCGAGGGACTGAAGCTTTCTTT. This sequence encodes CASSLEEVRGTEAFF.

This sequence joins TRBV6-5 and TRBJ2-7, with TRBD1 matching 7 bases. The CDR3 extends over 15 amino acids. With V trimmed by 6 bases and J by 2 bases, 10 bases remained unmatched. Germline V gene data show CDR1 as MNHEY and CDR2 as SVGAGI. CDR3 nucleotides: TGTGCCAGCAGACCCGGACAGGCCACCCCCTACGAGCAGTACTTC. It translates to CASRPGQATPYEQYF.

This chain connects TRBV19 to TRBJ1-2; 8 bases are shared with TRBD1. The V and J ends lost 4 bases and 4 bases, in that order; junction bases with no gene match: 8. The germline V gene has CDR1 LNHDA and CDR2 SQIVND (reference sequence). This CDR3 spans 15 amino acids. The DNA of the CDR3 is TGTGCCAGTAGTACCAATCCGGGACAGGCCTATGGCTACACCTTC. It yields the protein CASSTNPGQAYGYTF.

The CDR3: CASGGGQVYNEQFF. CDR3 coding DNA: TGTGCCAGCGGAGGGGGACAGGTGTACAATGAGCAGTTCTTC. The V call is TRBV19, the J call TRBJ2-1; 8 nucleotides agree with TRBD1. The CDR3 spans 14 residues. V was pared by 9 bases and J by 4 bases, with 8 bases of the junction left unmatched. Germline CDR1 reads LNHDA; CDR2 reads SQIVND (reference sequence).

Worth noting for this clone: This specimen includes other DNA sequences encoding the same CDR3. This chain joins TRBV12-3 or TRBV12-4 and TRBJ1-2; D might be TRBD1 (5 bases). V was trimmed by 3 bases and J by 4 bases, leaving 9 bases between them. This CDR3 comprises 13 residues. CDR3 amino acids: CASSFGATYGYTF. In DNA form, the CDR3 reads TGTGCCAGCAGTTTTGGGGCTACCTATGGCTACACCTTC.

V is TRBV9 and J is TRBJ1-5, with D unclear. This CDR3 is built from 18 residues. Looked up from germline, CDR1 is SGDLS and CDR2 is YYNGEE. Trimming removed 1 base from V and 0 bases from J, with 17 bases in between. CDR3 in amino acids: CASSVLPLGRYSNQPQHF. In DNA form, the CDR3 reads TGTGCCAGCAGCGTACTCCCGTTGGGCAGGTATAGCAATCAGCCCCAGCATTTT.

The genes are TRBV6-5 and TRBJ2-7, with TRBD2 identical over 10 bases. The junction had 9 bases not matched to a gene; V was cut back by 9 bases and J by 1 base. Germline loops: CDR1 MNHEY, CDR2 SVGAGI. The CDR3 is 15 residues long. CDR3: CASCDPGLASYEQYF. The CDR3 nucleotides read TGTGCCAGTTGCGACCCGGGACTAGCGTCCTACGAGCAGTACTTC.

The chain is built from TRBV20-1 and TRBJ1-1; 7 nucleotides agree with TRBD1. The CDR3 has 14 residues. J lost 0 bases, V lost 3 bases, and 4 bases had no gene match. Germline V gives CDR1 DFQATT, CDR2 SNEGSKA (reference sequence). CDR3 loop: CSASKGAVNTEAFF. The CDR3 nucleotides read TGCAGTGCTAGTAAGGGGGCGGTGAACACTGAAGCTTTCTTT.

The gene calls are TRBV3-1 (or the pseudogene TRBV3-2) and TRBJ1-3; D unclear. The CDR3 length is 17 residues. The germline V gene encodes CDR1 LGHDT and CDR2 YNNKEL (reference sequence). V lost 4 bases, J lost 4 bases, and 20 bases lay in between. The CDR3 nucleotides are TGTGCCAGCAGCCTCTTCCCCCAGTTTGTCTCCGGAAACACCATATATTTT. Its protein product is CASSLFPQFVSGNTIYF.

The CDR3 nucleotides read TGTGCCAGCAGCCCCGCAGGGATCGGCCCTGAAGCTTTCTTT. It specifies CASSPAGIGPEAFF. The genes are TRBV14 and TRBJ1-1; maybe TRBD1 (5 bases). The CDR3 consists of 14 residues. V lost 4 bases and J 6 bases, leaving 15 bases between the germline ends. The germline CDR1 and CDR2 sequences are SGHDN and FVKESK. Full variable domain (remainder filled in from reference TRBV14 and TRBJ1-1): EAGVTQFPSHSVIEKGQTVTLRCDPISGHDNLYWYRRVMGKEIKFLLHFVKESKQDESGMPNNRFLAERTGGTYSTLKVQPAELEDSGVYFCASSPAGIGPEAFFGQGTRLTVV.

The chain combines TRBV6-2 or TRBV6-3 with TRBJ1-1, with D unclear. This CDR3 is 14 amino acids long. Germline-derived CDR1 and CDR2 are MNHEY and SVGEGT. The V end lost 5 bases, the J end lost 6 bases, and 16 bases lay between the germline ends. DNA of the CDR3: TGTGCCAGCAGTGCCGCCATTCGAGCGGCTGAAGCTTTCTTT. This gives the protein CASSAAIRAAEAFF.

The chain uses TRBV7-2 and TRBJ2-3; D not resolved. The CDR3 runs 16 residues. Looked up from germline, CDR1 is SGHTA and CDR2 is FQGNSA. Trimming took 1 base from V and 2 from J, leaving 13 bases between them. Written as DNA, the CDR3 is TGTGCCAGCAGCTTAGGGGCTACCATGTACACAGATACGCAGTATTTT. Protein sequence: CASSLGATMYTDTQYF.

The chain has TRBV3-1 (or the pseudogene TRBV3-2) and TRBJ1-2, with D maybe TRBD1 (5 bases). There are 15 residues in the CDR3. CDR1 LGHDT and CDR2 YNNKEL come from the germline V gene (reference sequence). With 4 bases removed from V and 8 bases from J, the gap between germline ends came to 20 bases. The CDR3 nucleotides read TGTGCCAGCAGCCCTACACAGGAATCCGCGGGAGGCTACACCTTC. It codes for CASSPTQESAGGYTF.

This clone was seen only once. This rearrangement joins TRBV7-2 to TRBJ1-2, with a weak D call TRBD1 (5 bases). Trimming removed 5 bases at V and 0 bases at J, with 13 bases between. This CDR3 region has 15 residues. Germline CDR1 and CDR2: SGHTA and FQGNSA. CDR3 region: CASSEDRATNYGYTF. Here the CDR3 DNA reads TGTGCCAGCAGCGAAGACAGAGCAACTAACTATGGCTACACCTTC.

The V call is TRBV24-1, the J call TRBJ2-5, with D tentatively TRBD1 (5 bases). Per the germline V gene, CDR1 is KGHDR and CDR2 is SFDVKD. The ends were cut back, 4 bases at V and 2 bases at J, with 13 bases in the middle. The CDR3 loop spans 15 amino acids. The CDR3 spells CATSDRRTTQETQYF. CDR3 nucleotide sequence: TGTGCCACCAGTGACCGCCGGACAACACAAGAGACCCAGTACTTC.

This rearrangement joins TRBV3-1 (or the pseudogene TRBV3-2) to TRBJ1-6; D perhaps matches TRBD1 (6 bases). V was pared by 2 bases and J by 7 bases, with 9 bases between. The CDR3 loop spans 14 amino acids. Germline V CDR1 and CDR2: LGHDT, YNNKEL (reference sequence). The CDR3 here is CASSQPQGNSPLHF. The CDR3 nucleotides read TGTGCCAGCAGCCAACCCCAGGGGAATTCACCCCTCCACTTT.

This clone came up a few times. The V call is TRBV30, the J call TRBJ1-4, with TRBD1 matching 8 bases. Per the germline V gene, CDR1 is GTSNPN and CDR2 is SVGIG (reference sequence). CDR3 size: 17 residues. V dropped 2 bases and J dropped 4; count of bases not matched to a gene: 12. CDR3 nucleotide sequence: TGTGCCTGGAGTTCGGACAGGGTAGAGTGGGATAATGAAAAACTGTTTTTT. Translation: CAWSSDRVEWDNEKLFF.

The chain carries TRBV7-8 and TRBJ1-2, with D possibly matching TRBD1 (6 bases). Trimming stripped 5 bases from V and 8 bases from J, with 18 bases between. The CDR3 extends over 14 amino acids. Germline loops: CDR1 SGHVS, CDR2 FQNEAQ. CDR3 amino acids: CASSAGTSYWGYTF. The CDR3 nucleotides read TGTGCCAGCAGCGCCGGGACATCCTATTGGGGCTACACCTTC.

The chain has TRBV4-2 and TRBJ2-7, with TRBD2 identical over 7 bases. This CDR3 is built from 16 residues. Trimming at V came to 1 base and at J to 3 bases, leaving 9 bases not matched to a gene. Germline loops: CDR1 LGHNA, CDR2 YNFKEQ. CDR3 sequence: CASSQGTGGWGYEQYF. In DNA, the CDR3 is TGTGCCAGCAGCCAAGGGACCGGGGGGTGGGGCTACGAGCAGTACTTC.

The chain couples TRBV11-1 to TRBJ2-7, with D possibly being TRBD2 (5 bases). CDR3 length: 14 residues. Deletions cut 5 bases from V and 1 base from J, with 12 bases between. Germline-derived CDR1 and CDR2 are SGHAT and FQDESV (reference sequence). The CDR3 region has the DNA TGTGCCAGCAGCCTGGCCAGGACTTCCTACGAGCAGTACTTC. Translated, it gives CASSLARTSYEQYF. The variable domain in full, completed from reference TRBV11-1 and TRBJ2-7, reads EAEVAQSPRYKITEKSQAVAFWCDPISGHATLYWYRQILGQGPELLVQFQDESVVDDSQLPKDRFSAERLKGVDSTLKIQPAELGDSAMYLCASSLARTSYEQYFGPGTRLTVT.

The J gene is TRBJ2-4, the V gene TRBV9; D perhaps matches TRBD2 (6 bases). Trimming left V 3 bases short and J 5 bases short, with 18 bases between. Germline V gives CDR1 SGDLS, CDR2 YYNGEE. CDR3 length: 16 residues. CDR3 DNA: TGTGCCAGCAGCGGACAGACAAGCGGGCCGCAAAACATTCAGTACTTC. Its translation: CASSGQTSGPQNIQYF.

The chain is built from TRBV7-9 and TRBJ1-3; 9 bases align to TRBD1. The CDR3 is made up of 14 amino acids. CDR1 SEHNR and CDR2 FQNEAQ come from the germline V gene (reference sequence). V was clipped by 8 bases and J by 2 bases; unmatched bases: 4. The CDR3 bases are TGTGCCAGCGGCGGGACAGGGACTGGAAACACCATATATTTT. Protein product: CASGGTGTGNTIYF.

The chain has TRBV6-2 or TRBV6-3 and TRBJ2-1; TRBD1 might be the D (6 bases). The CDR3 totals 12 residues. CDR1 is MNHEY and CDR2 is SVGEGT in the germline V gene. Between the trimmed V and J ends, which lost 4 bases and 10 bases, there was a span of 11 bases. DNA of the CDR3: TGTGCCAGCAGTTGGGCGACAGGCGAGCAGTTCTTC. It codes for CASSWATGEQFF.

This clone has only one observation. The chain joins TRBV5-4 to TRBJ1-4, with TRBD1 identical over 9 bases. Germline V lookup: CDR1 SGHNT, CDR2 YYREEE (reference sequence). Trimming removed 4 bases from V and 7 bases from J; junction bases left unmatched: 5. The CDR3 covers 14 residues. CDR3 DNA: TGTGCCAGCAGCCTCACAGGGGGCGGTGAAAAACTGTTTTTT. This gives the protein CASSLTGGGEKLFF.

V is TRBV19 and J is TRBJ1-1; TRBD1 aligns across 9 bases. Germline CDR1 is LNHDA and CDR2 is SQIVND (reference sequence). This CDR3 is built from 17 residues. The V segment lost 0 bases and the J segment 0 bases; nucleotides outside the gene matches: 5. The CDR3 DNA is TGTGCCAGTAGTATAGATATGGGGACAGGGCTGAACACTGAAGCTTTCTTT. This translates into CASSIDMGTGLNTEAFF.

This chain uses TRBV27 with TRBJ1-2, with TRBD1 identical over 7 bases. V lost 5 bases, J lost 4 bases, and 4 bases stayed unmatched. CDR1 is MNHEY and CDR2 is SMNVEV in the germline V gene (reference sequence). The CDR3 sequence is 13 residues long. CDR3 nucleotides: TGTGCCAGCAGTGACAGGGTCCCCTATGGCTACACCTTC. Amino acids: CASSDRVPYGYTF.

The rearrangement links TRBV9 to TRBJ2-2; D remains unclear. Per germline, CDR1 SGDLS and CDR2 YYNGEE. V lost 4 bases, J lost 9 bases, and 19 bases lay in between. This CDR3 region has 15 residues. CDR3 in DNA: TGTGCCAGCAGCTCGGGTTACGACGACTGGCGGGAGCTGTTTTTT. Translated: CASSSGYDDWRELFF. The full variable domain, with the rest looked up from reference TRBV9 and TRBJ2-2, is DSGVTQTPKHLITATGQRVTLRCSPRSGDLSVYWYQQSLDQGLQFLIQYYNGEERAKGNILERFSAQQFPDLHSELNLSSLELGDSALYFCASSSGYDDWRELFFGEGSRLTVL.

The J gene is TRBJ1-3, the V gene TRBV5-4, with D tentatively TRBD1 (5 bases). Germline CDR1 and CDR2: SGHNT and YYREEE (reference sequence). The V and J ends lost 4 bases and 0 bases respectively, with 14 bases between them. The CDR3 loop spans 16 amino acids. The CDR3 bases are TGTGCCAGCAGCCCCGGGGGAGACAACTCTGGAAACACCATATATTTT. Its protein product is CASSPGGDNSGNTIYF.

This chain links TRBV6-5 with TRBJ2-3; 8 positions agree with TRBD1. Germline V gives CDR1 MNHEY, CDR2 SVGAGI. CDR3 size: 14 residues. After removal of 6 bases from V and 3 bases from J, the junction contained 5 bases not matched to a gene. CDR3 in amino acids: CASRLDRGTDTQYF. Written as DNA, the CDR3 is TGTGCCAGCAGACTAGACAGGGGAACAGATACGCAGTATTTT.